The 14 T cell receptor beta chains below were found in one sample sequenced in a study of T-cell reconstitution after alpha-beta-depleted transplantation in children. It was with unique molecular identifiers that the TCRbeta library was prepared. TCRdb redid the calling of the PCR reads with MiXCR, one entry per CDR3 protein. The data hold 490,000 or so distinct CDR3 sequences, with under 12% observed a single time. This material consisted of PBMCs, taken before TCRalphabeta/CD19-depleted stem cell transplant. These receptors were obtained from a child aged 2 to 9 with inherited bone marrow failure, due to receive a stem cell transplant.

The chain uses TRBV7-9 and TRBJ2-7, with no clear D. CDR3 length: 14 residues. Per the germline V gene, CDR1 is SEHNR and CDR2 is FQNEAQ (reference sequence). Trimming stripped 4 bases from V and 2 bases from J, with 12 bases between. The CDR3 reads CASSSRDTPYEQYF. In DNA, the CDR3 is TGTGCCAGCAGCTCCCGCGACACCCCCTACGAGCAGTACTTC.

This clonotype was seen repeatedly, ten times or more. The chain recombines TRBV12-3 or TRBV12-4 with TRBJ1-1; D gene uncertain. This CDR3 has 15 amino acids. Trimming shortened V by 3 bases and J by 1 base, and 12 bases separated the two germline ends. CDR3 in amino acids: CASSFGVLSNTEAFF. In nucleotides, the CDR3 is TGTGCCAGCAGTTTCGGGGTTCTATCGAACACTGAAGCTTTCTTT.

This clonotype turned up a few times. The genes are TRBV27 and TRBJ2-7, with 15 bases matching TRBD2. CDR1 is MNHEY and CDR2 is SMNVEV in the germline V gene (reference sequence). The CDR3 consists of 17 residues. V was pared by 6 bases and J by 5 bases, with 11 bases of the junction left unmatched. The CDR3 protein is CASSLGLAGGFVDEQYF. The CDR3 nucleotides read TGTGCCAGCAGCCTCGGACTAGCGGGAGGGTTTGTCGACGAGCAGTACTTC.

This clonotype was picked up many times. This chain uses TRBV27 with TRBJ1-1; no firm D call. Trimming stripped 3 bases from V and 3 bases from J, with 11 bases between. The CDR3 totals 14 residues. The germline V gene has CDR1 MNHEY and CDR2 SMNVEV (reference sequence). The CDR3 loop reads CASSLEGAHTEAFF. In DNA, the CDR3 is TGTGCCAGCAGTTTGGAGGGCGCCCACACTGAAGCTTTCTTT.

This clonotype has more than one count but fewer than ten. The gene calls are TRBV20-1 and TRBJ1-5; maybe TRBD1 (6 bases). CDR1 and CDR2 (germline): DFQATT, SNEGSKA (reference sequence). CDR3 length equals 12 residues. Trimming pared 7 bases from V and 4 bases from J, leaving 11 bases between. The CDR3 DNA is TGCAGTGTTTCCAGGGGTAATCAGCCCCAGCATTTT. Translating it yields CSVSRGNQPQHF.

This clonotype was recorded at least ten times. The chain uses TRBV12-3 or TRBV12-4 and TRBJ2-5; D might be TRBD2 (6 bases). The CDR3 length is 13 residues. V lost 4 bases and J lost 5, with 11 bases in between. DNA for the CDR3: TGTGCCAGCAGTTATTGGGGGGAGGAGACCCAGTACTTC. It specifies CASSYWGEETQYF.

This clonotype has at least ten counts. The V and J genes are TRBV7-2 and TRBJ1-2; no reliable D call. Between the trimmed V and J ends, which lost 5 bases and 2 bases, there was a span of 9 bases. The CDR3 runs to 13 residues. CDR1 and CDR2 (germline): SGHTA, FQGNSA. CDR3 amino acids: CASSPGANYGYTF. The CDR3 DNA sequence: TGTGCCAGCAGCCCGGGTGCCAACTATGGCTACACCTTC.

This clonotype appeared once. The rearrangement joins TRBV19 to TRBJ1-5; a weak D match, TRBD1 (5 bases). CDR3 length: 14 residues. Looked up from germline, CDR1 is LNHDA and CDR2 is SQIVND (reference sequence). The germline V and J ends were trimmed by 7 bases and 0 bases, with 10 bases remaining between them. The CDR3 protein is CASTDRDSNQPQHF. The CDR3 region has the DNA TGTGCCAGTACCGACAGAGATAGCAATCAGCCCCAGCATTTT.

The chain uses TRBV6-2 or TRBV6-3 and TRBJ2-7, with TRBD2 matching 14 bases. After removal of 8 bases from V and 1 base from J, the junction contained 16 bases not matched to a gene. Germline V lookup: CDR1 MNHEY, CDR2 SVGEGT. The CDR3 is made up of 19 amino acids. This CDR3 reads CASEGIQGLAGVPSYEQYF. DNA for the CDR3: TGTGCCAGCGAGGGAATACAGGGACTAGCGGGAGTCCCTTCCTACGAGCAGTACTTC.

Many counts were recorded for this clonotype. The chain has TRBV12-3 or TRBV12-4 and TRBJ2-1; D tentatively reads TRBD1 or TRBD2 (5 bases each). This CDR3 is 14 amino acids long. V gave up 4 bases and J gave up 4 bases, with 11 bases separating them. In DNA form, the CDR3 reads TGTGCCAGCAGTTCATTCGGGACGTACAATGAGCAGTTCTTC. The encoded protein is CASSSFGTYNEQFF.

This clonotype was seen many times. The chain combines TRBV28 with TRBJ2-7, with a weak D call TRBD1 (6 bases). CDR1 is MDHEN and CDR2 is SYDVKM in the germline V gene. This CDR3 spans 14 amino acids. V lost 7 bases and J lost 2, with 15 bases in between. The CDR3 here is CASTQVGAPYEQYF. In DNA, the CDR3 is TGTGCCAGCACCCAAGTGGGGGCACCCTACGAGCAGTACTTC.

The V call is TRBV7-9, the J call TRBJ2-1; 10 nucleotides align to TRBD2. V lost 5 bases to trimming and J lost 8 bases; unmatched junction nucleotides: 9. CDR1 SEHNR and CDR2 FQNEAQ come from the germline V gene (reference sequence). This CDR3 spans 15 amino acids. CDR3 bases: TGTGCCAGCAGCCCCCCTAGCGGGAGTTTCTATGAGCAGTTCTTC. The encoded protein is CASSPPSGSFYEQFF. Supplemented by reference TRBV7-9 and TRBJ2-1, the full variable domain reads DTGVSQNPRHKITKRGQNVTFRCDPISEHNRLYWYRQTLGQGPEFLTYFQNEAQLEKSRLLSDRFSAERPKGSFSTLEIQRTEQGDSAMYLCASSPPSGSFYEQFFGPGTRLTVL.

This clonotype was counted many times. The V gene is TRBV6-2 or TRBV6-3, the J gene TRBJ2-7; the D gene could be TRBD1 or TRBD2 (8 bases each). CDR3 size: 20 residues. V lost 6 bases and J 0 bases, leaving 30 bases between the germline ends. Per germline, CDR1 MNHEY and CDR2 SVGEGT. This CDR3 is CASRATVQGARSGSSYEQYF. DNA for the CDR3: TGTGCCAGCAGGGCGACGGTTCAGGGGGCGAGAAGCGGGAGCTCCTACGAGCAGTACTTC.

The V gene is TRBV7-2, the J gene TRBJ2-7; a possible D gene is TRBD2 (5 bases). The germline CDR1 and CDR2 sequences are SGHTA and FQGNSA. V gave up 5 bases and J gave up 4 bases, with 18 bases separating them. There are 15 residues in the CDR3. The CDR3 sequence is CASSKEGRDLYEQYF. The CDR3 nucleotides read TGTGCCAGCAGCAAAGAGGGTAGGGATTTATACGAGCAGTACTTC.